This T cell receptor beta chain was sequenced during a study of PD-1 blockade in mismatch repair-deficient tumors (TCRdb year 2017). About the study as a whole: The trial enrolled roughly 83 consecutive patients with approximately twelve mismatch repair-deficient cancer types between September 2013 and 2016, all previously treated and progressing. Tumor-associated T cell clones in the peripheral blood of patients responding to PD-1 blockade were tracked using deep sequencing of TCR CDR3 regions. The investigation overall reported the following: Tumor-resident clones, often undetectable in blood before treatment, expanded rapidly after pembrolizumab and then contracted, generally before radiologic responses.

Library preparation employed the immunoSEQ multiplex PCR assay. TCRdb obtained this table from immuneACCESS and retained in-frame rearrangements with V and J assigned. These tables miss some clones; where compared with another copy, unresolved V genes account for less than half of the shortfall, and the remainder is unexplained. Across this sample there are approximately 79,000 clones, with approximately 78% seen only once. Roughly 6% of the sample comes from the top ten. CDR1 and CDR2 are read off the germline V gene as SGHRS and YFSETQ. Cut back by 3 bases and 6 bases, the V and J ends lie 15 bases apart. The CDR3 contains 15 residues, cysteine and phenylalanine counted. The CDR3 DNA has 45 bases and is translated from base 1. For every enrolled patient, mismatch repair deficiency was confirmed by either polymerase chain reaction or immunohistochemistry. TCR sequencing was carried out for a few patients who responded to pembrolizumab therapy. Pembrolizumab PD-1 blockade was prospectively tested in advanced mismatch repair-deficient cancers, regardless of tissue of origin, in the phase II trial. Serial peripheral blood T cell samples were collected before and at multiple times after starting PD-1 blockade. Blood sampling time points were reported as weeks after the first dose of pembrolizumab.

Details on this clone: Its antigen is unknown. Base qualities are not recorded, but no much larger clone differs from it by a single base.

The TCR originated in an adult with mismatch repair-deficient cancer. Sample: peripheral blood, taken 44 weeks after starting pembrolizumab. The sequence is built from TRBV5-1 and TRBJ2-2, and TRBD2 may be the D gene, going by 6 matching bases. The DNA reads as follows: TGCGCCAGCAGCTGGCTGACTAGTTGGGCCGGGGAGCTGTTTTTT. Translated, it reads CASSWLTSWAGELFF.